These 23 T cell receptor beta chains originate from one sample sequenced in a study of cytomegalovirus exposure and HLA in healthy donors. The primer mix had 60 Vbeta and 13 Jbeta primers. TCRdb keeps only in-frame clones here, not all; method: immunoSEQ multiplex PCR. The sample spans around 100,000 clones; the ten largest clones claim 6.5% to 7%. Sequences were obtained from PBMCs. These receptors all stem from a middle-aged man in good health and CMV-seropositive.

This chain uses TRBV6-6 with TRBJ2-5; the match to TRBD2 covers 7 bases. CDR1 is MNHNY, CDR2 SVGAGI, per germline (reference sequence). The CDR3 consists of 13 residues. The V gene end was trimmed by 8 bases and the J gene end by 5 bases; junction bases not matched to a gene: 8. CDR3 nucleotide sequence: TGTGCCAGCTCAACGGCCGGGGGGGAGACCCAGTACTTC. Amino acid sequence: CASSTAGGETQYF.

The chain links TRBV11-2 to TRBJ1-3; no reliable D call. Deletions cut 1 base from V and 2 bases from J, with 6 bases between. The CDR3 loop spans 14 amino acids. The germline V gene has CDR1 SGHAT and CDR2 FQNNGV. CDR3 nucleotides: TGTGCCAGCAGCTTAGGTCCAGCTGGAAACACCATATATTTT. It specifies CASSLGPAGNTIYF.

This sequence joins TRBV29-1 and TRBJ1-2; D gene uncertain. Trimming removed 3 bases at V and 5 bases at J, with 7 bases between. The CDR3 length is 11 residues. The germline gives CDR1 SQVTM, CDR2 ANQGSEA. The DNA of the CDR3 is TGCAGCGTTGACGGAGGGTATGGCTACACCTTC. Its protein product is CSVDGGYGYTF.

The CDR3: CASGKAGAKGDTQYF. CDR3 DNA sequence: TGTGCCAGTGGTAAAGCAGGGGCGAAAGGAGATACGCAGTATTTT. V gene TRBV19 combines with J gene TRBJ2-3; D is possibly TRBD1 (6 bases). Germline values: CDR1 LNHDA, CDR2 SQIVND (reference sequence). Trimming cost V 8 bases and J 5 bases, with 20 bases left between them. This CDR3 is built from 15 residues.

This chain uses TRBV19 with TRBJ2-5; D gene unclear. Trimming took off 6 bases at V and 3 bases at J, with 5 bases between the two ends. Germline assignment: CDR1 LNHDA and CDR2 SQIVND (reference sequence). The CDR3 is made up of 11 amino acids. This chain's CDR3 is CASSFEETQYF. The CDR3 DNA reads TGTGCCAGTAGCTTTGAAGAGACCCAGTACTTC.

About this clone itself: The junction departs from germline at one end; a sequencing error may be responsible. This chain joins TRBV18 and TRBJ1-3; TRBD1 agrees at 8 bases. Germline CDR1 reads KGHSH; CDR2 reads LQKENI. This CDR3 contains 16 residues. The DNA of the CDR3 is TGTGCCAACTCACCACCGGGACAGGCGAATGGAAACACCATATATTTT. Amino acid sequence: CANSPPGQANGNTIYF.

CDR3 region: CASIRQGYEAFF. CDR3 sequence (DNA): TGTGCCAGCATTCGGCAGGGATATGAAGCTTTCTTT. This chain links TRBV28 with TRBJ1-1; TRBD1 is a possible D gene (5 bases). The V and J ends lost 7 bases and 7 bases respectively, with 13 bases between them. Germline assignment: CDR1 MDHEN and CDR2 SYDVKM. CDR3 length: 12 amino acids.

This chain uses TRBV5-4 with TRBJ2-4, with D possibly matching TRBD1 (5 bases). The germline V gene has CDR1 SGHNT and CDR2 YYREEE (reference sequence). This CDR3 region has 14 residues. V was shortened by 2 bases and J by 0 bases, with 6 bases between the two germline ends. The CDR3 nucleotides read TGTGCCAGCAGCTTAGGGGAAGCCAAAAACATTCAGTACTTC. Translation gives CASSLGEAKNIQYF.

This CDR3 is CAWSLTYTQYF. CDR3 nucleotide sequence: TGTGCCTGGAGTTTAACATATACGCAGTATTTT. This chain connects TRBV30 to TRBJ2-3; D call uncertain. From germline, CDR1 is GTSNPN and CDR2 SVGIG (reference sequence). V lost 2 bases and J 7 bases, leaving 7 bases between the germline ends. This CDR3 has 11 amino acids.

This rearrangement joins TRBV9 to TRBJ2-3; TRBD2 agrees at 10 bases. The CDR3 extends over 17 amino acids. Looked up from germline, CDR1 is SGDLS and CDR2 is YYNGEE. Germline trimming cut 4 bases from V and 0 bases from J; bases unmatched to any gene: 8. The chain's CDR3 is CASSHRTSGTSTDTQYF. The CDR3 DNA sequence: TGTGCCAGCAGCCACCGGACTAGCGGAACTAGCACAGATACGCAGTATTTT.

The chain employs TRBV11-3 and TRBJ1-1, with unresolved D. The CDR3 contains 13 residues. The V end lost 0 bases, the J end lost 2 bases, and 4 bases lay between the germline ends. Germline loops: CDR1 SGHNT, CDR2 YENEEA. The CDR3 nucleotides are TGTGCCAGCAGCTTAGAACAAAACACTGAAGCTTTCTTT. The encoded protein is CASSLEQNTEAFF.

J is TRBJ2-1 and V is TRBV5-1; TRBD2 might be the D (6 bases). The germline CDR1 and CDR2 sequences are SGHRS and YFSETQ. V lost 2 bases and J 5 bases, leaving 17 bases between the germline ends. This CDR3 has 16 residues. The CDR3 spells CASSFGWDSWNNEQFF. CDR3 DNA sequence: TGCGCCAGCAGCTTCGGCTGGGACTCGTGGAACAATGAGCAGTTCTTC.

The chain employs TRBV11-3 and TRBJ2-2, with 7 bases aligning to TRBD2. Trimming removed 3 bases from V and 2 bases from J; junction bases left unmatched: 12. Germline V lookup: CDR1 SGHNT, CDR2 YENEEA. CDR3 length: 18 residues. Here the CDR3 DNA reads TGTGCCAGCAGCTTCAGTCTAGGGGAGGGCCGAAACACCGGGGAGCTGTTTTTT. Translated, it gives CASSFSLGEGRNTGELFF.

The rearrangement links TRBV2 to TRBJ1-4; a weak D match, TRBD1 (6 bases). V lost 7 bases and J 7 bases, leaving 19 bases between the germline ends. Germline V gene sequence: CDR1 SNHLY, CDR2 FYNNEI. The CDR3 spans 15 residues. Here the CDR3 DNA reads TGTGCCAGCACGGGACAAGGTTTTGGCGGTGAAAAACTGTTTTTT. Translated, it gives CASTGQGFGGEKLFF.

V is TRBV7-6 and J is TRBJ1-5; 8 bases align to TRBD1. J was trimmed by 6 bases and V by 5 bases; bases with no gene match: 6. The CDR3 runs 14 residues. Germline-derived CDR1 and CDR2 are SGHVS and FNYEAQ. This CDR3 reads CASSLSGGSQPQHF. In nucleotides, the CDR3 is TGTGCCAGCAGCCTCTCAGGGGGCAGTCAGCCCCAGCATTTT.

This chain connects TRBV14 to TRBJ2-5, with 13 positions matching TRBD2. Germline V lookup: CDR1 SGHDN, CDR2 FVKESK. Trimming took 1 base from V and 4 from J; bases not matched to a gene: 9. The CDR3 runs to 18 residues. The CDR3 loop is CASSQVKGLAGDGETQYF. CDR3 sequence (DNA): TGTGCCAGCAGCCAAGTTAAAGGACTAGCGGGAGATGGAGAGACCCAGTACTTC.

The chain joins TRBV16 to TRBJ1-1, with unresolved D. The germline CDR1 and CDR2 sequences are KGHSY and FQNENV. V was pared by 3 bases and J by 6 bases, with 17 bases between. The CDR3 length is 15 residues. This CDR3 reads CASSHPGIGGPEAFF. As DNA, the CDR3 is TGTGCCAGCAGCCATCCGGGGATCGGAGGACCTGAAGCTTTCTTT.

The genes are TRBV19 and TRBJ2-7, with a weak D call TRBD1 (6 bases). Trimming left V 3 bases short and J 2 bases short, with 8 bases between. In germline, CDR1 is LNHDA, CDR2 SQIVND (reference sequence). The CDR3 totals 13 residues. This chain's CDR3 is CASSIRDTYEQYF. CDR3 nucleotide sequence: TGTGCCAGTAGTATCCGGGACACCTACGAGCAGTACTTC.

The chain combines TRBV5-1 with TRBJ1-2, with 8 positions matching TRBD1. Germline values: CDR1 SGHRS, CDR2 YFSETQ. There are 16 residues in the CDR3. With 1 base clipped from V and 2 bases from J, the junction kept 7 bases outside the gene matches. CDR3 amino acids: CASSLPGTGLNYGYTF. DNA of the CDR3: TGCGCCAGCAGCTTGCCAGGGACAGGCCTGAACTATGGCTACACCTTC.

V is TRBV7-2 and J is TRBJ1-2; D is ambiguous. The CDR3 has 13 residues. The V gene's germline CDR1 is SGHTA and CDR2 FQGNSA. The V and J ends lost 2 bases and 7 bases respectively, with 11 bases between them. The CDR3 nucleotides are TGTGCCAGCAGCTTACGGGTCGAGGGTGGCTACACCTTC. As protein: CASSLRVEGGYTF.

CDR3 amino acids: CATSIDPLSEVAFF. In nucleotides, the CDR3 is TGTGCCACCAGCATAGACCCCCTCTCAGAGGTAGCTTTCTTT. The rearrangement joins TRBV15 to TRBJ1-1; D remains ambiguous. The CDR3 consists of 14 residues. The V end was cut by 4 bases, the J end by 10 bases, with 19 bases between. CDR1 is LNHNV and CDR2 is YYDKDF in the germline V gene (reference sequence).

The chain couples TRBV27 to TRBJ2-7; 10 bases are a match to TRBD1. CDR1 and CDR2 (germline): MNHEY, SMNVEV (reference sequence). The ends lost 4 bases at V and 1 base at J; junction bases unmatched: 4. CDR3 length: 15 residues. The CDR3 DNA follows: TGTGCCAGCAGTTCGGGACAGGGGCCTTCCTACGAGCAGTACTTC. Protein: CASSSGQGPSYEQYF.

The rearrangement uses TRBV5-4 and TRBJ2-5; 8 bases fit TRBD1. Gene TRBJ2-7 matches the end of the DNA better, so the J call may be wrong. The V gene's germline CDR1 is SGHNT and CDR2 YYREEE (reference sequence). The CDR3 consists of 17 residues. CDR3 in amino acids: CASSGRTGTKPSYEQYF. The CDR3 nucleotides read TGTGCCAGCAGCGGCAGGACAGGGACAAAACCCTCCTACGAGCAGTACTTC.